The 28 T cell receptor beta chains below come from one sample, sequenced in a study of CD8+CD57+ T cells in acquired aplastic anemia. Genomic DNA served as template for TCR beta VDJ and CDR3 profiling. TCRdb fed the reads into MiXCR, producing one record per CDR3 protein. The sample holds over 250,000 distinct CDR3 sequences, about 50% seen once. Patients selected for sequencing had displayed CD8+CD57+ cell expansion by flow cytometry. Sequencing input: sorted CD4+, CD8+, or CD8+CD57+ T cells (not recorded which) from PBMCs. The receptor set was obtained from a human donor with aplastic anemia.

Only one count was recorded for this clonotype. V and J are TRBV14 and TRBJ1-1, with 8 bases identical to TRBD1. The length of the CDR3 is 14 residues. CDR1 is SGHDN, CDR2 FVKESK, per germline. J gave up 10 bases and V 5 bases, and 12 bases lay outside the gene matches. The CDR3 DNA follows: TGTGCCAGCAGCGAGACAGGGGCGAACGCTGGAGCTTTCTTT. Residues: CASSETGANAGAFF.

With regard to this clonotype: A read error may account for a junction end that differs from germline. The V call is TRBV11-3, the J call TRBJ2-1, with 12 positions matching TRBD2. The CDR3 totals 14 residues. The V gene's germline CDR1 is SGHNT and CDR2 YENEEA. DNA of the CDR3: TGTGCCAGCAGCTTAGAGCCTAGCGGGAGGGCCCCGTCCTTC. This sequence encodes CASSLEPSGRAPSF. The full variable domain, rest sourced from reference TRBV11-3 and TRBJ2-1, is EAGVVQSPRYKIIEKKQPVAFWCNPISGHNTLYWYLQNLGQGPELLIRYENEEAVDDSQLPKDRFSAERLKGVDSTLKIQPAELGDSAVYLCASSLEPSGRAPSFGPGTRLTVL.

The CDR3 here is CASSQGTALPDGYTF. Here the CDR3 DNA reads TGTGCCAGCAGCCAAGGTACAGCCTTACCTGACGGCTACACCTTC. V usage is TRBV4-2 and J usage is TRBJ1-2; no reliable D call. The V gene lost 1 base and the J gene lost 8 bases, with 17 bases spanning the gap. The CDR3 spans 15 residues. Per germline, CDR1 LGHNA and CDR2 YNFKEQ.

This chain uses TRBV7-8 with TRBJ2-7, with 9 bases lining up with TRBD2. V shed 3 bases and J 7 bases; nucleotides not matched to a gene: 4. The germline V gene encodes CDR1 SGHVS and CDR2 FQNEAQ. The CDR3 is 13 amino acids. The CDR3 here is CASSLGLAVEQYF. In nucleotides, the CDR3 is TGTGCCAGCAGCTTGGGACTAGCTGTTGAGCAGTACTTC.

The gene calls are TRBV9 and TRBJ1-2; the match to TRBD1 covers 7 bases. The V gene end was trimmed by 2 bases and the J gene end by 2 bases; junction bases not matched to a gene: 3. The CDR3 length is 14 residues. The germline gives CDR1 SGDLS, CDR2 YYNGEE. In DNA form, the CDR3 reads TGTGCCAGCAGCGTCTCGACAGGGAACTATGGCTACACCTTC. Translation: CASSVSTGNYGYTF.

Written as DNA, the CDR3 is TGTGCCAGTAGCAGTAGTTACACAGATACGCAGTATTTT. Translation gives CASSSSYTDTQYF. V and J are TRBV19 and TRBJ2-3; D uncertain. Germline lookup yields CDR1 LNHDA and CDR2 SQIVND (reference sequence). V lost 6 bases, J lost 2 bases, and 9 bases lay in between. The CDR3 consists of 13 residues.

This clonotype was detected many times. The chain combines TRBV14 with TRBJ2-7; 8 bases fit TRBD2. The germline V gene encodes CDR1 SGHDN and CDR2 FVKESK. There are 15 residues in the CDR3. V shed 6 bases, J shed 0 bases, and the junction held 7 bases outside the gene matches. The CDR3: CASSQTLAVSYEQYF. CDR3 bases: TGTGCCAGCAGTCAAACACTAGCGGTCTCCTACGAGCAGTACTTC.

J is TRBJ1-2 and V is TRBV6-5, with D perhaps TRBD1 (6 bases). V was trimmed by 5 bases and J by 9 bases, leaving 16 bases between them. This CDR3 comprises 13 residues. Germline assignment: CDR1 MNHEY and CDR2 SVGAGI. The CDR3 here is CASSPDWGQSYTF. CDR3 DNA sequence: TGTGCCAGCAGTCCTGATTGGGGGCAGAGCTACACCTTC.

Ten or more counts support this clonotype. The chain recombines TRBV14 with TRBJ2-7; D is perhaps TRBD1 (6 bases). The V end was cut by 0 bases, the J end by 0 bases, with 12 bases between. This CDR3 is built from 16 residues. Germline assignment: CDR1 SGHDN and CDR2 FVKESK. The CDR3 protein is CASSQEGGRISYEQYF. DNA of the CDR3: TGTGCCAGCAGCCAAGAAGGGGGACGCATCTCCTACGAGCAGTACTTC.

This clonotype was seen more than once but under ten times. With a much larger clone just one base away, this may be a read error. The chain joins TRBV5-4 to TRBJ2-5; 10 bases line up with TRBD2. Germline CDR1 is SGHNT and CDR2 is YYREEE (reference sequence). V gave up 1 base and J gave up 11 bases; unmatched junction bases: 14. The CDR3 has 16 residues. The CDR3 DNA reads as TGTGCCAGCAGCTTGCGTAGCGGGGGGTGGGACAATGAGCAGTACTTC. As protein: CASSLRSGGWDNEQYF.

This chain links TRBV13 with TRBJ2-7; D call uncertain. Per the germline V gene, CDR1 is PRHDT and CDR2 is FYEKMQ (reference sequence). This CDR3 is 17 amino acids long. V was trimmed by 5 bases and J by 1 base, leaving 21 bases between them. Here the CDR3 reads CASSLTLGAAGSYEQYF. CDR3 DNA sequence: TGTGCCAGCAGCCTAACGCTAGGCGCGGCAGGATCCTACGAGCAGTACTTC.

The V gene is TRBV24-1, the J gene TRBJ2-5; D may be TRBD1 (6 bases). V was clipped by 9 bases and J by 2 bases, with 15 bases between them. Per the germline V gene, CDR1 is KGHDR and CDR2 is SFDVKD. CDR3 size: 14 residues. The CDR3 region is CATRPQGQQETQYF. The CDR3 coding sequence is TGTGCCACCCGACCACAGGGACAACAAGAGACCCAGTACTTC.

The chain employs TRBV24-1 and TRBJ2-3; weak D call: TRBD1 (5 bases). Trimming pared 1 base from V and 6 bases from J, leaving 16 bases between. The CDR3 has 16 residues. The germline V gene has CDR1 KGHDR and CDR2 SFDVKD. The CDR3 bases are TGTGCCACCAGTGATTTTGGGTCGGATGGGGCGGATACGCAGTATTTT. Encoded protein: CATSDFGSDGADTQYF.

The rearrangement links TRBV7-6 to TRBJ2-7; D unclear. Trimming pared 5 bases from V and 5 bases from J, leaving 19 bases between. The CDR3 consists of 15 residues. CDR1 and CDR2 from the germline V gene are SGHVS and FNYEAQ. The CDR3 sequence: CASSPTRTAEHEQYF. The CDR3 DNA follows: TGTGCCAGCAGCCCTACCCGAACGGCAGAACACGAGCAGTACTTC.

The chain employs TRBV3-1 and TRBJ1-4, with D uncertain. The germline V and J ends were trimmed by 0 bases and 4 bases, with 9 bases remaining between them. Germline assignment: CDR1 LGHDT and CDR2 YNNKEL (reference sequence). The CDR3 consists of 15 residues. The CDR3 sequence is CASSQDVQSNEKLFF. CDR3 nucleotide sequence: TGTGCCAGCAGCCAAGATGTTCAGAGTAATGAAAAACTGTTTTTT.

In its sample, this clonotype was seen many times. CDR3: CASSEVGNTIYF. CDR3 in DNA: TGCGCCAGCAGTGAGGTCGGAAACACCATATATTTT. The chain couples TRBV10-1 to TRBJ1-3, with D uncertain. This CDR3 contains 12 residues. Germline CDR1 is WNHNN and CDR2 is SYGVQD (reference sequence). The V and J ends lost 2 bases and 4 bases respectively, with 3 bases between them.

There are a few counts of this clonotype. This chain uses TRBV20-1 with TRBJ1-5, with D possibly being TRBD1 (5 bases). The germline gives CDR1 DFQATT, CDR2 SNEGSKA (reference sequence). This CDR3 comprises 17 residues. The V end was cut by 0 bases, the J end by 4 bases, with 19 bases between. CDR3 coding DNA: TGCAGTGCTAGAGATGCCGCCATGGCAGGGCAAAATCAGCCCCAGCATTTT. The encoded protein is CSARDAAMAGQNQPQHF.

The genes are TRBV2 and TRBJ1-1, with D perhaps matching TRBD1 (6 bases). The germline V and J ends were trimmed by 7 bases and 0 bases, with 15 bases remaining between them. This CDR3 region has 15 residues. Per germline, CDR1 SNHLY and CDR2 FYNNEI. The CDR3 loop is CASTPGQYMNTEAFF. The CDR3 DNA follows: TGTGCCAGCACCCCTGGACAGTACATGAACACTGAAGCTTTCTTT.

The CDR3 loop reads CASRGGTHRTDTQYF. The CDR3 region has the DNA TGTGCCAGCAGGGGAGGGACGCACCGCACAGATACGCAGTATTTT. This rearrangement joins TRBV5-4 to TRBJ2-3; 7 bases are shared with TRBD2. The trim removed 5 bases at V and 1 base at J, leaving 7 bases unmatched. The germline gives CDR1 SGHNT, CDR2 YYREEE (reference sequence). The CDR3 is 15 amino acids.

Many counts were recorded for this clonotype. The chain recombines TRBV19 with TRBJ1-5; no firm D call. V was clipped by 3 bases and J by 0 bases, with 9 bases between them. The germline V gene has CDR1 LNHDA and CDR2 SQIVND (reference sequence). The CDR3 runs 15 residues. CDR3 sequence reads: CASSMGSNSNQPQHF. In nucleotides, the CDR3 is TGTGCCAGTAGTATGGGGAGCAATAGCAATCAGCCCCAGCATTTT.

The CDR3 DNA reads as TGTGCCAGCAGCTTAGCGTACAGTATGAACACTGAAGCTTTCTTT. It codes for CASSLAYSMNTEAFF. The rearrangement joins TRBV7-9 to TRBJ1-1, with unresolved D. CDR3 size: 15 residues. CDR1 is SEHNR, CDR2 FQNEAQ, per germline (reference sequence). Trimming cost V 0 bases and J 0 bases, with 8 bases left between them. Full variable domain (missing parts from reference TRBV7-9 and TRBJ1-1): DTGVSQNPRHKITKRGQNVTFRCDPISEHNRLYWYRQTLGQGPEFLTYFQNEAQLEKSRLLSDRFSAERPKGSFSTLEIQRTEQGDSAMYLCASSLAYSMNTEAFFGQGTRLTVV.

This clonotype turned up a few times. The rearrangement uses TRBV20-1 and TRBJ2-7; a possible D gene is TRBD2 (5 bases). The V gene lost 0 bases and the J gene lost 6 bases, with 9 bases spanning the gap. The CDR3 runs to 12 residues. Germline V CDR1 and CDR2: DFQATT, SNEGSKA (reference sequence). CDR3 residues: CSARDQRGEQYF. The CDR3 coding sequence is TGCAGTGCTAGAGATCAACGGGGCGAGCAGTACTTC.

This clonotype was detected many times. The chain employs TRBV10-1 and TRBJ2-2, with no clear D. CDR3 length: 15 amino acids. The germline V and J ends were trimmed by 3 bases and 5 bases, with 13 bases remaining between them. CDR1 and CDR2 (germline): WNHNN, SYGVQD (reference sequence). The CDR3 reads CASSDSSLATGELFF. The CDR3 nucleotides read TGCGCCAGCAGTGACAGTTCGCTGGCGACCGGGGAGCTGTTTTTT.

The V and J genes are TRBV10-3 and TRBJ2-2, with 7 nucleotides matching TRBD1. Germline V gene data show CDR1 as ENHRY and CDR2 as SYGVKD. This CDR3 contains 14 residues. V lost 7 bases to trimming and J lost 5 bases; unmatched junction nucleotides: 7. The CDR3 protein is CAIKGQTITGELFF. The DNA of the CDR3 is TGTGCCATCAAGGGACAGACTATTACCGGGGAGCTGTTTTTT.

In the case of this clonotype: Mismatch with germline at one junction end may stem from a read error. The chain recombines TRBV19 with TRBJ1-1; D unresolved. The germline V gene has CDR1 LNHDA and CDR2 SQIVND (reference sequence). The CDR3 sequence is 13 residues long. CDR3: CASSIDLGNEDFF. CDR3 nucleotide sequence: TGTGCCAGTAGTATAGATTTGGGGAATGAAGATTTCTTT.

The chain couples TRBV20-1 to TRBJ1-2; D possibly corresponds to TRBD1 (6 bases). Trimming cost V 6 bases and J 8 bases, with 19 bases left between them. CDR3 size: 13 residues. Germline loops: CDR1 DFQATT, CDR2 SNEGSKA (reference sequence). CDR3 amino acids: CSAGGGDPWGYTF. DNA for the CDR3: TGCAGTGCAGGGGGAGGGGACCCCTGGGGCTACACCTTC.

CDR3 nucleotide sequence: TGTGCCAGCAGCCCCGGACAGGGACTCTGCGAGCAGTACTTC. Encoded protein: CASSPGQGLCEQYF. The J gene is TRBJ2-7, the V gene TRBV7-2; 8 bases map to TRBD1. This CDR3 is 14 amino acids long. Trimming took 5 bases from V and 6 from J; bases not matched to a gene: 9. Germline loops: CDR1 SGHTA, CDR2 FQGNSA.

J is TRBJ2-5 and V is TRBV7-9, with TRBD1 matching over 10 bases. The CDR3 has 15 residues. The V gene end was trimmed by 5 bases and the J gene end by 7 bases; junction bases not matched to a gene: 10. Germline lookup yields CDR1 SEHNR and CDR2 FQNEAQ (reference sequence). CDR3 DNA: TGTGCCAGCAGCGCAGACAGGGGGCAAGGAGGGACCCAGTACTTC. This codes for CASSADRGQGGTQYF. The entire variable domain, with the rest obtained from reference TRBV7-9 and TRBJ2-5, is as follows: DTGVSQNPRHKITKRGQNVTFRCDPISEHNRLYWYRQTLGQGPEFLTYFQNEAQLEKSRLLSDRFSAERPKGSFSTLEIQRTEQGDSAMYLCASSADRGQGGTQYFGPGTRLLVL.